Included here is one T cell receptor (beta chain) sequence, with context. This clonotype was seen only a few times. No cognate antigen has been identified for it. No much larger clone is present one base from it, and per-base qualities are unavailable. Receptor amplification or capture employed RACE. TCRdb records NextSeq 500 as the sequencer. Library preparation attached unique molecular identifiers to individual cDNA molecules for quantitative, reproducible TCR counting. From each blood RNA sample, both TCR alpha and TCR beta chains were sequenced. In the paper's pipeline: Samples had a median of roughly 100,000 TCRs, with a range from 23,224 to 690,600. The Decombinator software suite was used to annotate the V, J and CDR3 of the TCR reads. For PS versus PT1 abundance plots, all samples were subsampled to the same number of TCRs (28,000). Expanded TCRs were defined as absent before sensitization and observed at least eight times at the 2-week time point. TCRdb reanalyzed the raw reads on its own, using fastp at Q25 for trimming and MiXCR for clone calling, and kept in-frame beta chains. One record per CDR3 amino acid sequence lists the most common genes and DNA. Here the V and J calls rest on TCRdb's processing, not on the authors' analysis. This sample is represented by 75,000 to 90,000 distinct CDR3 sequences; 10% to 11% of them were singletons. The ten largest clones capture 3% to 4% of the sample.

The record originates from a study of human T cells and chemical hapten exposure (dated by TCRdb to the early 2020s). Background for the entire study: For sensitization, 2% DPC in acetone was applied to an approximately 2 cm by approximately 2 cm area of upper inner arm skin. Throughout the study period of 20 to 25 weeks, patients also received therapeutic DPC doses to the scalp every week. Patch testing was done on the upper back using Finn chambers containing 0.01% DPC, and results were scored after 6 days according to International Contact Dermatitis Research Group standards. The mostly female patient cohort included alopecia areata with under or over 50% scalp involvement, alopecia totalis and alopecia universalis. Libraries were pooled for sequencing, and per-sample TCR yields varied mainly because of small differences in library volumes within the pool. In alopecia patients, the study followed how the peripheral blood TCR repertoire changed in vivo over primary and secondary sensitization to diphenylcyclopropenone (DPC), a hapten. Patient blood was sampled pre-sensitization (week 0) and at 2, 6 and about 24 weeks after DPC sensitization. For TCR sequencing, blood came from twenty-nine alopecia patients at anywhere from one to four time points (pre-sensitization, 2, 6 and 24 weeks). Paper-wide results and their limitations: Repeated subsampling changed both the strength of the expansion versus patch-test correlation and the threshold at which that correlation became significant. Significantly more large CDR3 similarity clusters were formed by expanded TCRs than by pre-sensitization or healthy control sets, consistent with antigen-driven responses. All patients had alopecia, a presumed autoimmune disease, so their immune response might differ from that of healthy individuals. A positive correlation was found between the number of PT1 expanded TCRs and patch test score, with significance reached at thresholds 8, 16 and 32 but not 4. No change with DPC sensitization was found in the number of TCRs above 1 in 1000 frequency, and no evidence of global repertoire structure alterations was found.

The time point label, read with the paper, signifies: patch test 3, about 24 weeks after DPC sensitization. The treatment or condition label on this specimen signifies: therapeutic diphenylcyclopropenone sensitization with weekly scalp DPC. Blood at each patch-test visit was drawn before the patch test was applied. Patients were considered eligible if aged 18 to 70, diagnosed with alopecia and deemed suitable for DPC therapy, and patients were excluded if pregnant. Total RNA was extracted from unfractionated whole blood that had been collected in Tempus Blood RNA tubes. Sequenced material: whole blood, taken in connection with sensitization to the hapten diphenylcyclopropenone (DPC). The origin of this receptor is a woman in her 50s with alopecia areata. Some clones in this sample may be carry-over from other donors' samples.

CDR3 region: CSVAGTSGRNGYNEQFF. The sequenced DNA is TGCAGCGTGGCCGGGACTAGCGGGAGGAACGGCTACAATGAGCAGTTCTTC. The rearrangement combines TRBV29-1 with TRBJ2-1, and 15 junction bases match TRBD2. The CDR3 sequence holds 17 residues, the cysteine and phenylalanine included. Only the CDR3 part of the read is kept: 51 bases, read in frame from the first base. Clipping removes 6 bases from V and 3 bases from J, with 9 as the unmatched junction base count. The CDR1 and CDR2 encoded by the germline V gene are SQVTM and ANQGSEA.